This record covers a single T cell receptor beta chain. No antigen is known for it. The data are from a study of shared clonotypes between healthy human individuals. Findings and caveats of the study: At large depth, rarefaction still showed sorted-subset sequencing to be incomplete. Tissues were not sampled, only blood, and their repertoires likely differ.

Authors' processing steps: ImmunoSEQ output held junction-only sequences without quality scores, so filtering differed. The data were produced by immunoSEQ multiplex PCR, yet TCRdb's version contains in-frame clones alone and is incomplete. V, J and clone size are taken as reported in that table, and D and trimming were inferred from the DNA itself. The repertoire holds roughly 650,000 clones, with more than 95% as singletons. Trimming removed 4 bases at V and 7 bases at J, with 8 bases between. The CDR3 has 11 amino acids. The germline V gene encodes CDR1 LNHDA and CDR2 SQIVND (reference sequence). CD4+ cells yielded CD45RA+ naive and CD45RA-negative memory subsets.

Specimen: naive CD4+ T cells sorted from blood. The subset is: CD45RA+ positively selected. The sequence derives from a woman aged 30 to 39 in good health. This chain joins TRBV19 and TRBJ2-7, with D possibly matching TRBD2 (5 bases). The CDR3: CASSSGWEQYF. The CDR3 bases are TGTGCCAGTAGTAGCGGGTGGGAGCAGTACTTC. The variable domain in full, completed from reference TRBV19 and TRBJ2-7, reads DGGITQSPKYLFRKEGQNVTLSCEQNLNHDAMYWYRQDPGQGLRLIYYSQIVNDFQKGDIAEGYSVSREKKESFPLTVTSAQKNPTAFYLCASSSGWEQYFGPGTRLTVT.